This paragraph reports one TCR beta chain. Its antigen is unknown. The read terminates 3 residues before the CDR3 end, so the remaining end is supplied by the germline J gene. Genomic DNA, averaging roughly 1,200 ng per sample, yielded TCR beta CDR3 via immunoSEQ. Method: immunoSEQ multiplex PCR; TCRdb's copy keeps in-frame clones and lacks some. The sample has some 21,000 clones, and its top ten clones hold around 5.5%. The CDR3 length is 17 residues. The germline CDR1 and CDR2 sequences are SGHRS and YFSETQ. V lost 4 bases to trimming and J lost 3 bases; unmatched junction nucleotides: 11. This sample is drawn from a study of T cells in women clearing cervical HPV infection. Study outcomes and limitations: CIN3+ cases had significantly higher TCR repertoire richness than controls, but evenness did not differ. Cases carried less TRBV6-7 than controls: approximately 0.1% versus 0.16%.

The source material was blood buffy coat. This TCR was recovered from a woman between 18 and 70 years old with a cervical HPV16 infection that either progressed to CIN3+ or cleared (not recorded which). V usage is TRBV5-1 and J usage is TRBJ2-1, with 9 bases matching TRBD1. The part of the CDR3 DNA that was read is TGCGCCAGCAGCCCTACCGGGACAGGGACCTTCTACAATGAG. Residues: CASSPTGTGTFYNE. The entire CDR3 protein is CASSPTGTGTFYNEQFF.